The 16 T cell receptor beta chains below all came from one sample that was sequenced in a study of naive and memory T cell subsets. What these receptors recognize is not known. The beta constant-region primer was an equimolar mix of two oligonucleotides covering TRBC1 and TRBC2. Four rounds of PCR amplified the ligated cDNA using nested alpha and beta constant-region primers plus SP2. TCRdb re-analysed the UMI-ligation and nested PCR reads in MiXCR, keeping a single row per CDR3 protein. The data hold roughly 140,000 distinct CDR3 sequences, with approximately 21% observed a single time. General study findings and limits: Possibly reflecting memory cells re-expressing CD45RA, a few larger clonotypes occurred in naive repertoires, especially CD8.

What was sequenced was naive CD8+ T cells from blood. These receptors were taken from a human donor in good health.

The chain couples TRBV12-3 or TRBV12-4 to TRBJ2-3, with a weak D call TRBD2 (5 bases). Trimming took off 7 bases at V and 2 bases at J, with 10 bases between the two ends. This CDR3 is built from 13 residues. The CDR3 coding sequence is TGTGCCAGCACCCGGGAATCCACAGATACGCAGTATTTT. This gives the protein CASTRESTDTQYF.

In nucleotides, the CDR3 is TGTGCCAGCAGTCTAAGCCCGTCGACAGGTGGAGGAGACAATGAGCAGTTCTTC. Translated: CASSLSPSTGGGDNEQFF. The rearrangement uses TRBV27 and TRBJ2-1; D perhaps matches TRBD1 (6 bases). Germline V lookup: CDR1 MNHEY, CDR2 SMNVEV (reference sequence). The CDR3 runs 18 residues. Trimming shortened V by 5 bases and J by 5 bases, and 25 bases separated the two germline ends.

The chain links TRBV5-1 to TRBJ2-1, with a weak D call TRBD2 (6 bases). V lost 2 bases and J lost 6, with 15 bases in between. The germline CDR1 and CDR2 sequences are SGHRS and YFSETQ. The CDR3 contains 15 residues. CDR3 sequence reads: CASSFPGSGGNEQFF. DNA of the CDR3: TGCGCCAGCAGCTTCCCCGGGAGTGGAGGCAATGAGCAGTTCTTC.

V and J are TRBV5-6 and TRBJ2-7; TRBD2 aligns across 7 bases. The CDR3 sequence is 16 residues long. After removal of 1 base from V and 0 bases from J, the junction contained 7 bases not matched to a gene. CDR1 SGHDT and CDR2 YYEEEE come from the germline V gene. The CDR3 bases are TGTGCCAGCAGCTTGAGCCCTAGCGGAACCTCCTACGAGCAGTACTTC. The encoded protein is CASSLSPSGTSYEQYF. The full variable domain, completed using reference TRBV5-6 and TRBJ2-7, is DAGVTQSPTHLIKTRGQQVTLRCSPKSGHDTVSWYQQALGQGPQFIFQYYEEEERQRGNFPDRFSGHQFPNYSSELNVNALLLGDSALYLCASSLSPSGTSYEQYFGPGTRLTVT.

The rearrangement uses TRBV14 and TRBJ2-3; D perhaps matches TRBD1 (5 bases). CDR3 size: 13 residues. Looked up from germline, CDR1 is SGHDN and CDR2 is FVKESK. Trimming took 4 bases from V and 6 from J, leaving 11 bases between them. The CDR3 DNA reads TGTGCCAGCAGCCTCCAGGGTTCCGATACGCAGTATTTT. Its translation is CASSLQGSDTQYF.

Turning to this clonotype: One end of the junction does not line up with germline, which may come from a read error. The chain employs TRBV27 and TRBJ2-5; D assignment may be TRBD1 or TRBD2 (5 bases each). This CDR3 comprises 13 residues. Germline V gene data show CDR1 as MNHEY and CDR2 as SMNVEV (reference sequence). DNA for the CDR3: TGTGCCAGTAGTTGGGGGTCCCAAGAGACCCAGTACTTC. Protein product: CASSWGSQETQYF.

J is TRBJ2-7 and V is TRBV20-1, with D uncertain. The CDR3 contains 14 residues. Looked up from germline, CDR1 is DFQATT and CDR2 is SNEGSKA (reference sequence). The CDR3 reads CALCSARPSYEQYF. The CDR3 DNA follows: TGCGCACTGTGTTCGGCTAGACCGTCCTACGAGCAGTACTTC.

This clonotype turned up a few times. The chain employs TRBV7-2 and TRBJ2-1; weak D call: TRBD2 (6 bases). CDR3 length: 16 residues. Germline lookup yields CDR1 SGHTA and CDR2 FQGNSA. V dropped 4 bases and J dropped 8 bases, with 21 bases sitting between them. In DNA form, the CDR3 reads TGTGCCAGCAGCTCAGGGACCTATAGGACGGGGGATGAGCAGTTCTTC. The encoded protein is CASSSGTYRTGDEQFF.

The CDR3 protein is CASSIASGPQVQYF. CDR3 bases: TGTGCCAGCAGTATCGCTTCGGGACCGCAAGTTCAGTACTTC. The chain joins TRBV28 to TRBJ2-7; tentatively, D is TRBD1 or TRBD2 (5 bases each). CDR1 and CDR2 from the germline V gene are MDHEN and SYDVKM. The V and J ends lost 5 bases and 10 bases respectively, with 21 bases between them. The length of the CDR3 is 14 residues.

Only one count was recorded for this clonotype. The rearrangement links TRBV28 to TRBJ2-5; 9 nucleotides agree with TRBD2. J gave up 1 base and V 3 bases, and 12 bases lay outside the gene matches. Germline values: CDR1 MDHEN, CDR2 SYDVKM. The CDR3 length is 18 residues. This CDR3 reads CASSFGHRLAEFQETQYF. In nucleotides, the CDR3 is TGTGCCAGCAGTTTCGGTCACAGACTAGCGGAGTTCCAAGAGACCCAGTACTTC.

This clonotype was observed at least ten times. The chain links TRBV7-6 to TRBJ1-1, with D possibly matching TRBD1 (5 bases). Trimming took off 5 bases at V and 4 bases at J, with 17 bases between the two ends. This CDR3 region has 15 residues. Germline V gives CDR1 SGHVS, CDR2 FNYEAQ. The CDR3 here is CASSPEGPPGTEAFF. For the CDR3, the DNA is TGTGCCAGCAGCCCCGAGGGACCGCCGGGCACTGAAGCTTTCTTT. The full variable domain, in which reference TRBV7-6 and TRBJ1-1 provide the parts outside the CDR3, is GAGVSQSPRYKVTKRGQDVALRCDPISGHVSLYWYRQALGQGPEFLTYFNYEAQQDKSGLPNDRFSAERPEGSISTLTIQRTEQRDSAMYRCASSPEGPPGTEAFFGQGTRLTVV.

This clonotype has more than one count but fewer than ten. V usage is TRBV12-3 or TRBV12-4 and J usage is TRBJ2-7, with 8 bases that match TRBD1. The CDR3 totals 16 residues. V lost 3 bases and J lost 2; bases outside the gene matches: 9. The CDR3 loop is CASSFPVGTGPYEQYF. As DNA, the CDR3 is TGTGCCAGCAGTTTCCCCGTCGGGACAGGTCCCTACGAGCAGTACTTC.

The rearrangement links TRBV4-1 to TRBJ1-2, with a tentative D call TRBD1 (6 bases). Germline V gives CDR1 MGHRA, CDR2 YSYEKL. V was cut by 0 bases and J by 5 bases, with 13 bases left in between. The CDR3 length is 15 residues. CDR3 nucleotide sequence: TGCGCCAGCAGCCAAGAGCAGGGGAGGGGGTATGGCTACACCTTC. Its protein product is CASSQEQGRGYGYTF.

This clonotype was seen more than once but under ten times. The gene calls are TRBV20-1 and TRBJ2-7; TRBD1 agrees at 9 bases. This CDR3 region has 13 residues. Per the germline V gene, CDR1 is DFQATT and CDR2 is SNEGSKA (reference sequence). The CDR3 DNA follows: TGCAGCGGGAGACAGGGGGTTTCCTACGAGCAGTACTTC. Amino acid sequence: CSGRQGVSYEQYF.

This clonotype was seen a handful of times. The chain is built from TRBV10-2 and TRBJ2-7; D is possibly TRBD1 (5 bases). Trimming shortened V by 7 bases and J by 3 bases, and 13 bases separated the two germline ends. Per germline, CDR1 WSHSY and CDR2 SAAADI. This CDR3 is built from 13 residues. The CDR3 DNA reads TGCGCCAGCACGTCAGGGTCATACTACGAGCAGTACTTC. Translating gives CASTSGSYYEQYF.

The table lists this clonotype with a few counts. The chain is built from TRBV29-1 and TRBJ2-3; 11 bases map to TRBD2. CDR3 length: 17 amino acids. CDR1 and CDR2 (germline): SQVTM, ANQGSEA. V gave up 6 bases and J gave up 5 bases; unmatched junction bases: 16. The CDR3 reads CSVDLLAGDLLGDTQYF. CDR3 nucleotide sequence: TGCAGCGTCGATTTACTAGCGGGAGACCTCCTTGGAGATACGCAGTATTTT.